This is a list of T cell receptor beta chains from one sample in a study of blood T cell dynamics during melanoma immunotherapy. The table came from immunoSEQ multiplex PCR; TCRdb's copy has only in-frame clones and leaves some out. This sample yields 10,000 to 15,000 clones, of which more than 70% are seen a single time; 3.5% to 5% belongs to the top ten. The sequencing used blood, collected from a patient treated with checkpoint blockade. The receptor source for this set is a human donor with melanoma. Both conserved end residues are part of each CDR3. Each record gives: D gene, V gene, J gene, CDR3 protein. The D gene is left open where the match is weak.

d_call: .; v_call: TRBV4-1; j_call: TRBJ2-3; cdr3_aa: CASSQNPTNKETQYF
d_call: .; v_call: TRBV29-1; j_call: TRBJ1-2; cdr3_aa: CSALGWAGDGYTF
d_call: .; v_call: TRBV19; j_call: TRBJ1-2; cdr3_aa: CASKNTAGFYGYTF
d_call: .; v_call: TRBV2; j_call: TRBJ2-5; cdr3_aa: CASRGEGQTQYF
d_call: .; v_call: TRBV9; j_call: TRBJ1-1; cdr3_aa: CASSVAGLNTEAFF
d_call: .; v_call: TRBV11-1; j_call: TRBJ1-3; cdr3_aa: CASSWTQTGNTIYF
d_call: .; v_call: TRBV7-3; j_call: TRBJ1-2; cdr3_aa: CASSLTGQGRVLTF
d_call: .; v_call: TRBV10-1; j_call: TRBJ2-3; cdr3_aa: CASSKDTQYF
d_call: TRBD2; v_call: TRBV7-9; j_call: TRBJ2-3; cdr3_aa: CASSYWRGGQEDTQYF
d_call: .; v_call: TRBV18; j_call: TRBJ1-2; cdr3_aa: CASSAFAGGYTF
d_call: .; v_call: TRBV16; j_call: TRBJ1-3; cdr3_aa: CASSQSPSGNTIYF
d_call: .; v_call: TRBV5-1; j_call: TRBJ1-4; cdr3_aa: CASSSTGRNEKLFF
d_call: TRBD1; v_call: TRBV6-5; j_call: TRBJ2-5; cdr3_aa: CASRPPTGEETQYF
d_call: .; v_call: TRBV30; j_call: TRBJ1-2; cdr3_aa: CAWSGFSGGGYTF
d_call: .; v_call: TRBV11-3; j_call: TRBJ2-1; cdr3_aa: CASSLDRNEQFF
d_call: .; v_call: TRBV19; j_call: TRBJ1-5; cdr3_aa: CASTQGSGGNQPQHF
d_call: .; v_call: TRBV21-1; j_call: TRBJ1-2; cdr3_aa: CASSKVEGYYGYTF
d_call: TRBD1; v_call: TRBV27; j_call: TRBJ1-6; cdr3_aa: CASSLGTGGSPLHF
d_call: .; v_call: TRBV4-1; j_call: TRBJ1-1; cdr3_aa: CASSRGNTEAFF
d_call: TRBD2; v_call: TRBV7-7; j_call: TRBJ2-3; cdr3_aa: CASSKAGVGADTQYF
d_call: .; v_call: TRBV27; j_call: TRBJ2-7; cdr3_aa: CASSPVGDEQYF
d_call: .; v_call: TRBV27; j_call: TRBJ1-4; cdr3_aa: CASSLWDGDEKLFF
d_call: TRBD2; v_call: TRBV5-1; j_call: TRBJ2-3; cdr3_aa: CASSRTTSLAVTSTDTQYF
d_call: .; v_call: TRBV11-2; j_call: TRBJ2-1; cdr3_aa: CASRPGVRAYNEQFF
d_call: TRBD1; v_call: TRBV18; j_call: TRBJ2-7; cdr3_aa: CASSPGQGIREQYF
d_call: .; v_call: TRBV2; j_call: TRBJ2-2; cdr3_aa: CASSVGESTGELFF
d_call: TRBD1; v_call: TRBV5-1; j_call: TRBJ2-5; cdr3_aa: CASSLAGQTQETQYF
d_call: .; v_call: TRBV9; j_call: TRBJ2-6; cdr3_aa: CASSASGLRSGANVLTF
d_call: .; v_call: TRBV27; j_call: TRBJ2-2; cdr3_aa: CASTPLDGRTGELFF